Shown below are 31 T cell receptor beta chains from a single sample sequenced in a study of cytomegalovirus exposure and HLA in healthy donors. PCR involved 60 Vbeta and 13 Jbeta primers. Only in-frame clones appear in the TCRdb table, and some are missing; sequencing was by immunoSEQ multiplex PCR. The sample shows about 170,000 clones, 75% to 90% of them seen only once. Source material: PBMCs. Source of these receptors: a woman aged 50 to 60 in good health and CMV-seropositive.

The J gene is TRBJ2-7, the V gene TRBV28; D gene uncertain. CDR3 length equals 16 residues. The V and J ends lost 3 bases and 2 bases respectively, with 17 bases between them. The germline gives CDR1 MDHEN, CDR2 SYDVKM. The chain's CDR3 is CASSFLYSKATYEQYF. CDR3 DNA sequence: TGTGCCAGCAGTTTCCTGTACAGCAAGGCAACCTACGAGCAGTACTTC.

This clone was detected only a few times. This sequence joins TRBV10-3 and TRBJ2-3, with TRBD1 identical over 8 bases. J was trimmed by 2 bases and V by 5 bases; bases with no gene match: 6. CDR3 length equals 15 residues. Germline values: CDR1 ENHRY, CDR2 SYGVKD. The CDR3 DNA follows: TGTGCCATCAGTAAAGGGACAGGAGACACAGATACGCAGTATTTT. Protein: CAISKGTGDTDTQYF.

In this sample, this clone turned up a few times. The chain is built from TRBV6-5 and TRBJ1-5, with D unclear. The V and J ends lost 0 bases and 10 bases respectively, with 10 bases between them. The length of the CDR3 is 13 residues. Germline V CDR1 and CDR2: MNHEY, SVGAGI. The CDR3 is CASSYSTETPQHF. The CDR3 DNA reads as TGTGCCAGCAGTTACTCGACGGAGACCCCCCAGCATTTT.

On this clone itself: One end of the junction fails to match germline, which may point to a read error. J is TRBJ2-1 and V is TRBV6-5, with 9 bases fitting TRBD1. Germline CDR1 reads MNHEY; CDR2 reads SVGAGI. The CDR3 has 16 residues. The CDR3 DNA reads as TGTGCCAGCAGTTACCGAGGGACAGGGTTTACCAATAAGCAGTTCTTC. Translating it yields CASSYRGTGFTNKQFF.

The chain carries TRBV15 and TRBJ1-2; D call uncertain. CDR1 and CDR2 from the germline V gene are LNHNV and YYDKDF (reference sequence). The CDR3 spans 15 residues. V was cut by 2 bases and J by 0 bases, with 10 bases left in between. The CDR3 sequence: CATSRREEANYGYTF. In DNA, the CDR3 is TGTGCCACCAGCAGAAGAGAGGAAGCTAACTATGGCTACACCTTC.

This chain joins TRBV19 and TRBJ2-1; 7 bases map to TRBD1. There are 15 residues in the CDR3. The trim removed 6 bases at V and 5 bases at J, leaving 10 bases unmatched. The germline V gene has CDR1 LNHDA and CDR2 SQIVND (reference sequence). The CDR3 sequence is CASSLPGTANNEQFF. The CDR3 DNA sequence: TGTGCCAGTAGCCTCCCCGGGACAGCGAACAATGAGCAGTTCTTC.

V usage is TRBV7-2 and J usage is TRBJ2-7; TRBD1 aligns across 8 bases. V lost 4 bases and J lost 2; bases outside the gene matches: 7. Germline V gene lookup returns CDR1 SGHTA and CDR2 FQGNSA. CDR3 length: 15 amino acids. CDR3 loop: CASSSQGGLTYEQYF. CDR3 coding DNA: TGTGCCAGCAGCTCACAGGGGGGCCTTACCTACGAGCAGTACTTC.

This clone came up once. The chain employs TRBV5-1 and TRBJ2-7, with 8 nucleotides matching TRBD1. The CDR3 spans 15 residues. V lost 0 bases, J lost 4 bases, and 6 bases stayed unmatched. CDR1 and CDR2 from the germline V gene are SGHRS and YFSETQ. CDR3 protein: CASSLERQGKYEQYF. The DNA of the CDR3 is TGCGCCAGCAGCTTGGAAAGACAGGGGAAATACGAGCAGTACTTC. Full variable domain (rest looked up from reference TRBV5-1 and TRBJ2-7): KAGVTQTPRYLIKTRGQQVTLSCSPISGHRSVSWYQQTPGQGLQFLFEYFSETQRNKGNFPGRFSGRQFSNSRSEMNVSTLELGDSALYLCASSLERQGKYEQYFGPGTRLTVT.

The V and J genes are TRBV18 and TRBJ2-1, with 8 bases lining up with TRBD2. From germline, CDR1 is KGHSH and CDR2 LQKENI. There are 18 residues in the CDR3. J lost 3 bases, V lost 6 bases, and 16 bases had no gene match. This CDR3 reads CASSPTRGVAGRYNEQFF. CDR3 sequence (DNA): TGTGCCAGCTCGCCGACCCGGGGAGTAGCGGGACGCTACAATGAGCAGTTCTTC.

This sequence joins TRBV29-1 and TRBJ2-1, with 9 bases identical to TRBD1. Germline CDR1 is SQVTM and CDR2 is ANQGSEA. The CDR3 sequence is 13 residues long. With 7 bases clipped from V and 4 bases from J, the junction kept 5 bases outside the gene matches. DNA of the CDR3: TGCAGCGGGGGGACAGGGCCGTACAATGAGCAGTTCTTC. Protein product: CSGGTGPYNEQFF.

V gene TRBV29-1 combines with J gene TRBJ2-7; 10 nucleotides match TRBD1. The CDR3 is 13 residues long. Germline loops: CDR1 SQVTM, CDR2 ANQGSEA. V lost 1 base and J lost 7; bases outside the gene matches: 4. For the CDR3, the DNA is TGCAGCGTTGAAGGGACAGGGGGTCGGGAGCAGTACTTC. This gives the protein CSVEGTGGREQYF.

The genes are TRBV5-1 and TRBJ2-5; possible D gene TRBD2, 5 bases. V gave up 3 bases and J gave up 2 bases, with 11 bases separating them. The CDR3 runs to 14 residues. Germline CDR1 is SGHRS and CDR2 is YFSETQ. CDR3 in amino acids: CASSSPTTQETQYF. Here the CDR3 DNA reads TGCGCCAGCAGCTCCCCGACTACTCAAGAGACCCAGTACTTC.

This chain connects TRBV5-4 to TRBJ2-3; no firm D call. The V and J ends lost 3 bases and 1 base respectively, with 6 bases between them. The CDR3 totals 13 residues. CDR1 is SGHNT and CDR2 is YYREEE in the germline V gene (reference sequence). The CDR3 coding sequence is TGTGCCAGCAGCTCCCGGGGCACAGATACGCAGTATTTT. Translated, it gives CASSSRGTDTQYF.

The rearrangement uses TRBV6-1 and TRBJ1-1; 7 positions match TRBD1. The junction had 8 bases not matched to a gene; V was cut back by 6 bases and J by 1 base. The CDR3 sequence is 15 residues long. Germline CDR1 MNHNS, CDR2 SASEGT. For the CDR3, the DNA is TGTGCCAGCAGGGCACACGGGACAGCGAACACTGAAGCTTTCTTT. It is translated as CASRAHGTANTEAFF.

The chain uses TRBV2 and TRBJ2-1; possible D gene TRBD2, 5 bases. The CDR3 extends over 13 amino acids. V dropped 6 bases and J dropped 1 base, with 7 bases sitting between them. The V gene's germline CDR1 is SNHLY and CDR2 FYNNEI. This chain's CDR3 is CASRSGSYNEQFF. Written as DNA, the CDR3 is TGTGCCAGCAGGTCGGGGTCCTACAATGAGCAGTTCTTC.

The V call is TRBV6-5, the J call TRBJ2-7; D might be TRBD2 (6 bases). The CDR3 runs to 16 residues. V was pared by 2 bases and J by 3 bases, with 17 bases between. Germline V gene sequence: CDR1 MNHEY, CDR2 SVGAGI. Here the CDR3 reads CASSYGPGGSGYEQYF. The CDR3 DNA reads TGTGCCAGCAGTTACGGGCCAGGTGGTAGCGGCTACGAGCAGTACTTC.

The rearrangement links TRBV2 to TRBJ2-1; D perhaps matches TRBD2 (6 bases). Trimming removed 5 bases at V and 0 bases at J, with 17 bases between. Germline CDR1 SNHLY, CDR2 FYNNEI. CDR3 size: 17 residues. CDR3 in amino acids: CASSPRGVVVSYNEQFF. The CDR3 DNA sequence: TGTGCCAGCAGTCCCCGCGGGGTGGTTGTCTCCTACAATGAGCAGTTCTTC.

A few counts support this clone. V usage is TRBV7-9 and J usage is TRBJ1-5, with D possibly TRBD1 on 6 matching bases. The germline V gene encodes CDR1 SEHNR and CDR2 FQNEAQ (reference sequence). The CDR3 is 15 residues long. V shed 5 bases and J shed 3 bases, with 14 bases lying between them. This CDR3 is CASSGPGGLNQPQHF. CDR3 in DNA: TGTGCCAGCAGCGGTCCGGGGGGCCTCAATCAGCCCCAGCATTTT. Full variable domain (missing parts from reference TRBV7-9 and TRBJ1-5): DTGVSQNPRHKITKRGQNVTFRCDPISEHNRLYWYRQTLGQGPEFLTYFQNEAQLEKSRLLSDRFSAERPKGSFSTLEIQRTEQGDSAMYLCASSGPGGLNQPQHFGDGTRLSIL.

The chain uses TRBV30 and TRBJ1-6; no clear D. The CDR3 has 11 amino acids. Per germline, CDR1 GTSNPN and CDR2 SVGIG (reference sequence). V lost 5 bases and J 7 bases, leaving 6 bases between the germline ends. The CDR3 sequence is CAWARNSPLHF. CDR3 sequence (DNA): TGTGCCTGGGCCAGGAATTCACCCCTCCACTTT. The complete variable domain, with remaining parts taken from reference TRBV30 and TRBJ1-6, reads SQTIHQWPATLVQPVGSPLSLECTVEGTSNPNLYWYRQAAGRGLQLLFYSVGIGQISSEVPQNLSASRPQDRQFILSSKKLLLSDSGFYLCAWARNSPLHFGNGTRLTVT.

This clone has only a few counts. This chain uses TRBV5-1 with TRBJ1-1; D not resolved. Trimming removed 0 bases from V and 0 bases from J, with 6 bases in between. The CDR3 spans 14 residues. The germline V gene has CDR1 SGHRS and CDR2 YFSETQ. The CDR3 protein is CASSLDFLNTEAFF. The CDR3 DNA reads TGCGCCAGCAGCTTGGACTTCTTGAACACTGAAGCTTTCTTT.

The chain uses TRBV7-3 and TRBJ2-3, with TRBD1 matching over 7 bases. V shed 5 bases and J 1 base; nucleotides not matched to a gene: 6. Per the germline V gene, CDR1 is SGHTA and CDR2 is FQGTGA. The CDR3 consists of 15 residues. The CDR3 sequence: CASSAYRGGTDTQYF. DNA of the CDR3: TGTGCCAGCAGCGCGTACAGGGGAGGCACAGATACGCAGTATTTT.

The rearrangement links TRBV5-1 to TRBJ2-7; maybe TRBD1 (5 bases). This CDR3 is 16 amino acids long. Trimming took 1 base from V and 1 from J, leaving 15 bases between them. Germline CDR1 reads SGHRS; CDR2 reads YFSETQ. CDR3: CASSLISQGTSYEQYF. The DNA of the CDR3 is TGCGCCAGCAGCTTGATTTCGCAGGGAACTTCCTACGAGCAGTACTTC.

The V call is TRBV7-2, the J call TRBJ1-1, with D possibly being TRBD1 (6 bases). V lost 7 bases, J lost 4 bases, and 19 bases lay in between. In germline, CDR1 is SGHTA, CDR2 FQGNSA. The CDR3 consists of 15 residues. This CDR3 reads CASTVGEQGITEAFF. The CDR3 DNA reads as TGTGCCAGCACCGTAGGTGAGCAGGGGATCACTGAAGCTTTCTTT.

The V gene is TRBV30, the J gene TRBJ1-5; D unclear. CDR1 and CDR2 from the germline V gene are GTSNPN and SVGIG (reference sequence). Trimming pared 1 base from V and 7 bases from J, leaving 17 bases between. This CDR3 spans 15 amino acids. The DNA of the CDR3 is TGTGCCTGGAGTGCCGGATTGGAGGGAAGGCAGCCCCAGCATTTT. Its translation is CAWSAGLEGRQPQHF.

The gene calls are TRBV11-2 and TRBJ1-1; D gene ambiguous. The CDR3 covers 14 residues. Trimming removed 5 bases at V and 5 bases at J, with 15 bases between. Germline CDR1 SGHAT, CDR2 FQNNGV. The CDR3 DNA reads TGTGCCAGCAGCCCATCCGGGAGAAGTACTGAAGCTTTCTTT. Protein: CASSPSGRSTEAFF.

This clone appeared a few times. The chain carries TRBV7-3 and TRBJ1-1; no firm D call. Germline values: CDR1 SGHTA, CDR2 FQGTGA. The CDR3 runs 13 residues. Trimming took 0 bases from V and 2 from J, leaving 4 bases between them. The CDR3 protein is CASSLTGNTEAFF. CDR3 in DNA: TGTGCCAGCAGCTTAACTGGCAACACTGAAGCTTTCTTT.

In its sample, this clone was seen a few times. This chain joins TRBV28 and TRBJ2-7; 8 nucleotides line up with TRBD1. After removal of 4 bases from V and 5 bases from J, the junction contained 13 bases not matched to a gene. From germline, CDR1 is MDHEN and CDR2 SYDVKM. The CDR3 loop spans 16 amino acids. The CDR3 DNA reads TGTGCCAGCAGTTCCCTTGCACAGGGGGTACGGAACGAGCAGTACTTC. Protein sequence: CASSSLAQGVRNEQYF.

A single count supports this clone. DNA of the CDR3: TGTGCCAGCAGCTTATACTCTGGAAACACCATATATTTT. This codes for CASSLYSGNTIYF. The V gene is TRBV7-2, the J gene TRBJ1-3; no clear D gene. The germline V and J ends were trimmed by 2 bases and 0 bases, with 2 bases remaining between them. The CDR3 length is 13 residues. The germline gives CDR1 SGHTA, CDR2 FQGNSA. The whole variable domain, filled in from reference TRBV7-2 and TRBJ1-3, reads GAGVSQSPSNKVTEKGKDVELRCDPISGHTALYWYRQSLGQGLEFLIYFQGNSAPDKSGLPSDRFSAERTGGSVSTLTIQRTQQEDSAVYLCASSLYSGNTIYFGEGSWLTVV.

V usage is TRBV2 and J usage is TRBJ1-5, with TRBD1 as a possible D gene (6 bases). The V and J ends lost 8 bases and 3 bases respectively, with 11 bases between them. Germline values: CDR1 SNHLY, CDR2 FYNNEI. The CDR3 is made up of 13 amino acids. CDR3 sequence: CASHRTVNQPQHF. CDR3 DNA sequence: TGTGCCAGCCATCGGACAGTCAATCAGCCCCAGCATTTT.

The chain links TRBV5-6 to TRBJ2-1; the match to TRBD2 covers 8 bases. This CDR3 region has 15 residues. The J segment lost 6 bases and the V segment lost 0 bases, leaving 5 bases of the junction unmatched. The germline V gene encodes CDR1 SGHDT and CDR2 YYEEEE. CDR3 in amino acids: CASSLVSGVLNEQFF. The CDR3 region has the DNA TGTGCCAGCAGCTTGGTTAGCGGGGTACTCAATGAGCAGTTCTTC.

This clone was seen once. CDR3 residues: CAWTPGQGNQPQHF. DNA for the CDR3: TGTGCCTGGACCCCGGGACAGGGAAATCAGCCCCAGCATTTT. The chain carries TRBV30 and TRBJ1-5; TRBD1 aligns across 9 bases. The CDR3 runs to 14 residues. V lost 4 bases to trimming and J lost 4 bases; unmatched junction nucleotides: 5. Germline V CDR1 and CDR2: GTSNPN, SVGIG (reference sequence).